This paragraph reports one TCR beta chain. The data were produced by immunoSEQ multiplex PCR, yet TCRdb's version contains in-frame clones alone and is incomplete. The sample has about 290,000 clones, about 82% seen once. Germline V CDR1 and CDR2: SGHNT, YYREEE (reference sequence). V was pared by 5 bases and J by 7 bases, with 12 bases between. The CDR3 covers 13 residues. The entry originates in a study of blood T cell repertoires in COVID-19. The chain couples TRBV5-4 to TRBJ2-2; a weak D match, TRBD1 (6 bases). The receptor was derived from a woman in her forties or fifties with active or convalescent COVID-19. Sequencing was carried out using peripheral blood. The CDR3 reads CASSEGENGELFF. CDR3 nucleotide sequence: TGTGCCAGCAGTGAGGGGGAGAACGGGGAGCTGTTTTTT.